This TCR beta chain was sequenced during a study of control samples from healthy donors and cancer patients. Only in-frame clones appear in the TCRdb table, and some are missing; sequencing was by immunoSEQ multiplex PCR. The profile shows about 35,000 clones, around 93% of them singletons. V lost 6 bases and J lost 1, with 4 bases in between. Per the germline V gene, CDR1 is LGHDT and CDR2 is YNNKEL (reference sequence). The CDR3 consists of 13 residues. Sequencing was carried out using PBMCs. The sequence was collected from a man aged 35-49 years with colorectal cancer. The chain recombines TRBV3-1 (or the pseudogene TRBV3-2) with TRBJ2-6; D unclear. The CDR3 sequence is CASSPSGANVLTF. The CDR3 DNA sequence: TGTGCCAGCAGTCCATCTGGGGCCAACGTCCTGACTTTC.